This TCR beta chain was captured by sequencing in a study of T cell responses to AZD1222 COVID-19 vaccine. Sequencing used immunoSEQ multiplex PCR; TCRdb keeps in-frame clones, though not all of them. The sample consists of 95,000 to 100,000 clones, just over 90% of them appearing once. This clone was seen a single time. CDR1 and CDR2 from the germline V gene are MDHEN and SYDVKM. Deletions cut 3 bases from V and 1 base from J, with 10 bases between. CDR3 length: 14 residues. V and J are TRBV28 and TRBJ2-7; no reliable D call. Sequenced here: peripheral blood, sampled 28 days after the second AZD1222 dose. This clonotype was obtained from an adult who received the AZD1222 COVID-19 vaccine. The CDR3 bases are TGTGCCAGCAGTTTGGTGACTTCTTCCTACGAGCAGTACTTC. Translation: CASSLVTSSYEQYF.